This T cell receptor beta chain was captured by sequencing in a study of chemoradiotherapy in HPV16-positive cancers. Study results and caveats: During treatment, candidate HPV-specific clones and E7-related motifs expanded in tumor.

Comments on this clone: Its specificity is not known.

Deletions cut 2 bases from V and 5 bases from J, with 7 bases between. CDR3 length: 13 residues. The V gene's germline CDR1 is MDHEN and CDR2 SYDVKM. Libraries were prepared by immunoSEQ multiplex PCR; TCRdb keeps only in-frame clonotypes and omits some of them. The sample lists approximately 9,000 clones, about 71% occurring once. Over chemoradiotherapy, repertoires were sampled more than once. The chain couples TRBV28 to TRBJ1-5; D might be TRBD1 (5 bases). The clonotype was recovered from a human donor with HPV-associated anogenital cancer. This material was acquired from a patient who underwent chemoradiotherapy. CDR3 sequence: CASSLGGDQPQHF. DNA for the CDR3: TGTGCCAGCAGTTTAGGAGGGGATCAGCCCCAGCATTTT. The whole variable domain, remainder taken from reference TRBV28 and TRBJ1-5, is DVKVTQSSRYLVKRTGEKVFLECVQDMDHENMFWYRQDPGLGLRLIYFSYDVKMKEKGDIPEGYSVSREKKERFSLILESASTNQTSMYLCASSLGGDQPQHFGDGTRLSIL.